This TCR beta chain was found in a study of cytomegalovirus exposure and HLA in healthy donors. Germline CDR1 reads MNHEY; CDR2 reads SMNVEV (reference sequence). V shed 5 bases, J shed 1 base, and the junction held 8 bases outside the gene matches. The CDR3 totals 16 residues. Study-wide results and limits: TCR clusters originating in the first cohort tended to co-occur in the 110 or so validation repertoires, according to a later analysis. Listed as cytomegalovirus-associated were 164 TCR beta chains. A few CMV-associated chains were confirmed in vitro to be specific for CMV antigens. A classifier reportedly called cytomegalovirus status with high sensitivity and specificity.

As concerns this clone: Its antigen is as yet unknown.

Generated by immunoSEQ multiplex PCR, the TCRdb table keeps only in-frame clones and is missing some. Of 150,000 or so clones in the sample, about 91% were seen once. The chain couples TRBV27 to TRBJ2-5; 9 bases align to TRBD2. This receptor was identified in a woman younger than 35 in good health and CMV-seropositive. The sample taken for sequencing was PBMCs. The CDR3 DNA reads TGTGCCAGCAGTGACCTAGCGGGGCCGATCCAAGAGACCCAGTACTTC. Translation gives CASSDLAGPIQETQYF.